This section outlines one T cell receptor beta chain sequence together with its context. Its antigen remains unknown. J gave up 2 bases and V 4 bases, and 2 bases lay outside the gene matches. CDR3 size: 14 residues. Germline V gives CDR1 GTSNPN, CDR2 SVGIG (reference sequence). This entry belongs to a study of graft-versus-host responses after intestinal transplantation. Study-wide context: Every recipient had anti-thymocyte globulin induction and around 3 years of tacrolimus plus steroids. Study-level findings and limits: Declining HvG levels early post-transplant were linked to peak circulating GvH clone levels. Graft-donor T cell macrochimerism coincided with high graft-versus-host to host-versus-graft clonal ratios in allografts.

Profiled with immunoSEQ multiplex PCR; TCRdb holds only in-frame clones, not every one. The profile shows some 140,000 clones, approximately 92% of them singletons. The chain employs TRBV30 and TRBJ2-6, with TRBD2 matching 7 bases. This sequence was found in a human donor who received an intestinal transplant. The source material was unstimulated CD4+ T cells sorted from spleen or lymph node cells, sampled before intestinal transplant. DNA of the CDR3: TGTGCCTGGACAGGGAGGGCTGGGGCCAACGTCCTGACTTTC. It is translated as CAWTGRAGANVLTF.